The 13 T cell receptor beta chains listed next were all sequenced from one sample in a study of T cell repertoires in cytomegalovirus infection. TCRdb ran MiXCR on the reads and lists one entry per CDR3 protein. The data show under 300,000 distinct CDR3 sequences, about 15% seen once. The sequenced material came from CD8+ T cells from PBMCs. The receptors stem from a human donor in good health (CMV status not recorded). Some clones in this sample may be carry-over from other donors' samples.

This clonotype was counted at least ten times. The chain joins TRBV2 to TRBJ2-5; possible D gene TRBD1, 5 bases. The CDR3 is 13 residues long. The V end lost 5 bases, the J end lost 5 bases, and 12 bases lay between the germline ends. Per germline, CDR1 SNHLY and CDR2 FYNNEI. The DNA for the CDR3 is TGTGCCAGCAGTATGTGGGGCACGGAGACCCAGTACTTC. Amino acids: CASSMWGTETQYF.

The rearrangement joins TRBV29-1 to TRBJ2-7; D is perhaps TRBD1 or TRBD2 (5 bases each). The length of the CDR3 is 16 residues. CDR1 and CDR2 from the germline V gene are SQVTM and ANQGSEA. The V and J ends lost 8 bases and 5 bases respectively, with 28 bases between them. CDR3 nucleotide sequence: TGCAGCCCCGAGGGAGTAGAGTCAGGGTCCCGGGACGAGCAGTACTTC. Translated, it gives CSPEGVESGSRDEQYF.

J is TRBJ1-1 and V is TRBV4-3; D is possibly TRBD1 (5 bases). V was cut by 1 base and J by 1 base, with 16 bases left in between. CDR3 length: 17 residues. Germline V gene lookup returns CDR1 LGHNA and CDR2 YSLEER. The CDR3 DNA reads TGCGCCAGCAGCCAAGGGCGGCAGGGAGAGGGGAACACTGAAGCTTTCTTT. This translates into CASSQGRQGEGNTEAFF.

This clonotype was seen more than once but under ten times. The rearrangement links TRBV6-8 to TRBJ1-3, with D unresolved. This CDR3 region has 15 residues. Per the germline V gene, CDR1 is MNHGY and CDR2 is SAAAGT. V lost 4 bases, J lost 0 bases, and 10 bases lay in between. The CDR3 here is CASSSQPISGNTIYF. The DNA for the CDR3 is TGTGCCAGCAGTTCTCAGCCAATCTCTGGAAACACCATATATTTT.

This clonotype was counted many times. CDR3 in DNA: TGTGCCAGCAGCCCCAATATGATGGCTGAAGCTTTCTTT. Translated: CASSPNMMAEAFF. This chain uses TRBV7-9 with TRBJ1-1; D unclear. The CDR3 has 13 residues. V lost 5 bases and J 6 bases, leaving 13 bases between the germline ends. The germline CDR1 and CDR2 sequences are SEHNR and FQNEAQ (reference sequence).

This clonotype was picked up one time. This chain uses TRBV7-6 with TRBJ2-4, with D perhaps being TRBD1 or TRBD2 (5 bases each). Germline V gene lookup returns CDR1 SGHVS and CDR2 FNYEAQ. This CDR3 contains 15 residues. Trimming shortened V by 5 bases and J by 11 bases, and 22 bases separated the two germline ends. The CDR3 DNA reads as TGTGCCAGCAGCCCGCGCTCCGGGACGCCCAGGCTTCAGTACTTC. Translation: CASSPRSGTPRLQYF.

This rearrangement joins TRBV7-9 to TRBJ2-2, with 10 nucleotides matching TRBD1. Germline-derived CDR1 and CDR2 are SEHNR and FQNEAQ (reference sequence). V shed 6 bases and J 0 bases; nucleotides not matched to a gene: 16. The CDR3 sequence is 20 residues long. The CDR3 protein is CASRGGTAGTGASNTGELFF. Written as DNA, the CDR3 is TGTGCCAGCAGGGGGGGTACTGCCGGGACAGGGGCTTCGAACACCGGGGAGCTGTTTTTT. Using reference TRBV7-9 and TRBJ2-2 for the parts outside the CDR3, the full variable domain is DTGVSQNPRHKITKRGQNVTFRCDPISEHNRLYWYRQTLGQGPEFLTYFQNEAQLEKSRLLSDRFSAERPKGSFSTLEIQRTEQGDSAMYLCASRGGTAGTGASNTGELFFGEGSRLTVL.

The chain carries TRBV5-4 and TRBJ2-7; weak D call: TRBD2 (6 bases). CDR1 is SGHNT, CDR2 YYREEE, per germline (reference sequence). The CDR3 loop spans 16 amino acids. The germline V and J ends were trimmed by 4 bases and 0 bases, with 17 bases remaining between them. The CDR3 region has the DNA TGTGCCAGCAGCCGGTCCGATAGCGGCCTCTCCTACGAGCAGTACTTC. Its protein product is CASSRSDSGLSYEQYF.

The sample holds a few counts of this clonotype. This chain joins TRBV5-6 and TRBJ2-7; 7 positions match TRBD2. Unmatched junction bases numbered 3, after V lost 4 bases and J lost 2 bases. This CDR3 has 13 residues. Germline CDR1 SGHDT, CDR2 YYEEEE. This CDR3 reads CASSVRGAYEQYF. DNA of the CDR3: TGTGCCAGCAGCGTACGGGGGGCCTACGAGCAGTACTTC.

The chain joins TRBV6-1 to TRBJ1-5; D gene ambiguous. Germline V gene sequence: CDR1 MNHNS, CDR2 SASEGT. The length of the CDR3 is 16 residues. With 2 bases removed from V and 4 bases from J, the gap between germline ends came to 15 bases. CDR3 sequence: CASSERALRLNQPQHF. In DNA form, the CDR3 reads TGTGCCAGCAGTGAACGGGCACTGCGCTTAAATCAGCCCCAGCATTTT.

This clonotype was seen only a few times. The rearrangement links TRBV5-6 to TRBJ2-1; D may match TRBD1 or TRBD2 (5 bases each). CDR3 length equals 17 residues. Germline lookup yields CDR1 SGHDT and CDR2 YYEEEE. V was trimmed by 4 bases and J by 0 bases, leaving 17 bases between them. This CDR3 reads CASSQVLTGGSYNEQFF. CDR3 sequence (DNA): TGTGCCAGCAGCCAGGTGCTAACAGGAGGCTCCTACAATGAGCAGTTCTTC. Filled out from reference TRBV5-6 and TRBJ2-1, the complete variable domain reads DAGVTQSPTHLIKTRGQQVTLRCSPKSGHDTVSWYQQALGQGPQFIFQYYEEEERQRGNFPDRFSGHQFPNYSSELNVNALLLGDSALYLCASSQVLTGGSYNEQFFGPGTRLTVL.

This clonotype has just a few counts. The rearrangement links TRBV12-3 or TRBV12-4 to TRBJ2-5, with D tentatively TRBD2 (6 bases). V shed 4 bases and J shed 4 bases, with 10 bases lying between them. This CDR3 is built from 13 residues. In DNA form, the CDR3 reads TGTGCCAGCAGTTCCGTGGGGGGAGAGACCCAGTACTTC. Translating it yields CASSSVGGETQYF.

The chain recombines TRBV3-1 with TRBJ2-7; 7 bases fit TRBD2. CDR1 LGHDT and CDR2 YNNKEL come from the germline V gene (reference sequence). The V segment lost 2 bases and the J segment 7 bases; nucleotides outside the gene matches: 2. The CDR3 length is 12 residues. As DNA, the CDR3 is TGTGCCAGCAGCCAACGAGCGGGGGAGCAGTACTTC. Its protein product is CASSQRAGEQYF.